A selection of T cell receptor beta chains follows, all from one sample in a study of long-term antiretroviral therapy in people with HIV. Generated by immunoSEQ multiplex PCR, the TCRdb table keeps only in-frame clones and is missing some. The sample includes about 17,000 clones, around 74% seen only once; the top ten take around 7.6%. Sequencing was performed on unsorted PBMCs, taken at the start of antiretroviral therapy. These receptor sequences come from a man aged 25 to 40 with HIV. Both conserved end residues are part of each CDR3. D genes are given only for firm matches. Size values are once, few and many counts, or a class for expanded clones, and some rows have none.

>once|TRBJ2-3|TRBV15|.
CATSSIRADTQYF
TGTGCCACCAGCAGCATCAGAGCAGATACGCAGTATTTT
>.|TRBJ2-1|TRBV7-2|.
CASSSSLGPLSYNEQFF
TGTGCCAGCAGCTCTAGCCTCGGACCCCTCTCCTACAATGAGCAGTTCTTC
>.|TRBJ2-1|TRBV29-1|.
CSVGSLPSYNEQFF
TGCAGCGTTGGGTCTCTCCCCTCCTACAATGAGCAGTTCTTC
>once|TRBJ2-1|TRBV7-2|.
CASSLRGSPYNEQFF
TGTGCCAGCAGCTTAAGGGGGTCCCCCTACAATGAGCAGTTCTTC
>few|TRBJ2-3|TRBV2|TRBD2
CASSSRGSGSTDTQYF
TGTGCCAGCAGTTCTCGGGGTAGCGGGAGCACAGATACGCAGTATTTT
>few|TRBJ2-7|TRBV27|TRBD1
CASSHGQGPYEQYF
TGTGCCAGCAGTCACGGACAGGGCCCCTACGAGCAGTACTTC
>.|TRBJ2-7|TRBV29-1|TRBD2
CSVDSGGLEQYF
TGCAGCGTTGACAGCGGGGGATTAGAGCAGTACTTC
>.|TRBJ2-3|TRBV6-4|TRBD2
CASSPSSGGSADTQYF
TGTGCCAGCAGCCCCTCTAGCGGGGGTAGCGCAGATACGCAGTATTTT
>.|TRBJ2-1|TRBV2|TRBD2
CASRIAGGRLDEQFF
TGTGCCAGCAGGATAGCGGGGGGGCGGTTGGATGAGCAGTTCTTC
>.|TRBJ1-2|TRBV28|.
CASSSHRVYGYGYTF
TGTGCCAGCAGTTCCCACAGGGTGTATGGGTATGGCTACACCTTC
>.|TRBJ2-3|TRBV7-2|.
CASSLYSPGADTQYF
TGTGCCAGCAGCTTGTACTCCCCGGGGGCAGATACGCAGTATTTT
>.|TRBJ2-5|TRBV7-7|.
CASSLAGPAGTQYF
TGTGCTAGCAGCTTAGCAGGCCCCGCAGGGACCCAGTACTTC
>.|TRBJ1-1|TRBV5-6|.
CASRIGANEAFF
TGTGCCAGCAGGATTGGTGCAAATGAAGCTTTCTTT
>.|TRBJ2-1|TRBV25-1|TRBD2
CASGPGLAGAEQFF
TGTGCCAGCGGTCCGGGACTAGCGGGAGCAGAACAGTTCTTC
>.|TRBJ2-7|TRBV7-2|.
CASSLDRSTYEQYF
TGTGCCAGCAGCTTAGATAGGAGTACCTACGAGCAGTACTTC
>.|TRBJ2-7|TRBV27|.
CASSYFPGSTYEQYF
TGTGCCAGCAGTTACTTTCCAGGGAGCACTTACGAGCAGTACTTC
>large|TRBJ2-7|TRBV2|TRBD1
CAIPDRAEGEQYF
TGTGCCATCCCGGACAGGGCTGAGGGCGAGCAGTACTTC
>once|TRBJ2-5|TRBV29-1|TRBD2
CSVAIGGGTFETQYF
TGCAGCGTTGCGATCGGCGGGGGGACGTTTGAGACCCAGTACTTC
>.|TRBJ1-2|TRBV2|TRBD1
CASTPSQGALSYGYTF
TGTGCCAGCACACCATCCCAGGGGGCCCTAAGCTATGGCTACACCTTC
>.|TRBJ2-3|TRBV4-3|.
CASSQGHGGASTDTQYF
TGCGCCAGCAGCCAAGGTCATGGCGGGGCGAGCACAGATACGCAGTATTTT
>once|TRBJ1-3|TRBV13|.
CASSLGRGNTIYF
TGTGCCAGCAGCTTAGGCCGGGGAAACACCATATATTTT
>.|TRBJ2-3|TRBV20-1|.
CSLSGADTQYF
TGCAGTCTTAGCGGAGCAGATACGCAGTATTTT
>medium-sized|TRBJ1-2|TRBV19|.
CASSIDLSSGANYGYTF
TGTGCCAGTAGTATAGATCTCTCAAGCGGAGCTAACTATGGCTACACCTTC
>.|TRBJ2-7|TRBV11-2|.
CASSRDNPYEQYF
TGTGCCAGCAGCCGGGACAACCCCTACGAGCAGTACTTC
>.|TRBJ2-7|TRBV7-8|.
CASSFSLASSYEQYF
TGTGCCAGCAGCTTTAGTCTAGCGAGCTCCTACGAGCAGTACTTC
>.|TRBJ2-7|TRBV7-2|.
CASSVWGEQYF
TGTGCCAGCAGTGTATGGGGGGAGCAGTACTTC
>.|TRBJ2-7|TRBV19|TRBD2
CASSRAGGRLPYEQYF
TGTGCCAGTAGTAGAGCGGGCGGGAGGCTCCCCTACGAGCAGTACTTC
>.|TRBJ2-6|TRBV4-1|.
CASSQPQSSGANVLTF
TGCGCCAGCAGCCAACCACAGAGCTCTGGGGCCAACGTCCTGACTTTC
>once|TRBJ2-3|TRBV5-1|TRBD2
CASSLDGGRASDTQYF
TGCGCCAGCAGCTTGGACGGCGGGAGGGCTTCGGATACGCAGTATTTT
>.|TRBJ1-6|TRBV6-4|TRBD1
CASSDPIFQGANSPLHF
TGTGCCAGCAGTGACCCGATCTTTCAGGGGGCGAATTCACCCCTCCACTTT
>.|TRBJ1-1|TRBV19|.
CATIKGTGGNTEAFF
TGTGCCACCATCAAGGGGACGGGAGGAAACACTGAAGCTTTCTTT
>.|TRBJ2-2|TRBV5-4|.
CASSWATTGELFF
TGTGCCAGCAGCTGGGCAACCACCGGGGAGCTGTTTTTT
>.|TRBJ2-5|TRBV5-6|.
CASSSRTFLQETQYF
TGTGCCAGCAGCTCCCGGACCTTTCTTCAAGAGACCCAGTACTTC
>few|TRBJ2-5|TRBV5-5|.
CASSTGTQETQYF
TGTGCCAGCAGCACAGGGACCCAAGAGACCCAGTACTTC
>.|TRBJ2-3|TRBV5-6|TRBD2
CASSLTSGGAKTSDTQYF
TGTGCCAGCAGCCTTACTAGCGGGGGGGCCAAGACCTCAGATACGCAGTATTTT
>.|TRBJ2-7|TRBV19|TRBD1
CASSIDPLRQGAYEQYF
TGTGCCAGTAGTATAGATCCTTTGCGGCAGGGGGCCTACGAGCAGTACTTC
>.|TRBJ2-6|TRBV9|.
CASSVEGHHSGANVLTF
TGTGCCAGCAGCGTAGAGGGACACCACTCTGGGGCCAACGTCCTGACTTTC
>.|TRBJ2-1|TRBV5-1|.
CASSLGLVAYNEQFF
TGCGCCAGCAGCTTGGGGCTAGTAGCTTACAATGAGCAGTTCTTC
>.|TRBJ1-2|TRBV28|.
CASTQGPSTSNYGYTF
TGTGCCAGTACTCAGGGCCCGTCGACTAGTAACTATGGCTACACCTTC
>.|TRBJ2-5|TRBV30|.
CAWSGGETQYF
TGTGCCTGGAGTGGGGGAGAGACCCAGTACTTC
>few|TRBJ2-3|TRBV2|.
CASSEEVLVARFF
TGTGCCAGCAGTGAAGAGGTACTAGTTGCTCGATTCTTT
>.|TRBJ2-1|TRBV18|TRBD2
CASSPRAGGRKEQFF
TGTGCCAGCTCACCACGAGCGGGGGGGCGGAAGGAGCAGTTCTTC
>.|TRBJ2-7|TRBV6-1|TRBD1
CASSGPGQVYEQYF
TGTGCCAGCAGTGGTCCGGGACAGGTATACGAGCAGTACTTC
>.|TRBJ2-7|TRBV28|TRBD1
CASRTTSGTGYEQYF
TGTGCCAGCAGGACTACCTCCGGGACAGGGTACGAGCAGTACTTC
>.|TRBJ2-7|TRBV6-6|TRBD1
CASSRGGQGAGEQYF
TGTGCCAGCAGCCGGGGTGGACAGGGGGCGGGCGAGCAGTACTTC
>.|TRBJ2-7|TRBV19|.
CASSIAAGKASYEQYF
TGTGCCAGTAGTATAGCCGCAGGGAAGGCCTCCTACGAGCAGTACTTC
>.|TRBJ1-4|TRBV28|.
CASSFGRDIDEKLFF
TGTGCCAGCAGTTTCGGTCGGGACATCGATGAAAAACTGTTTTTT
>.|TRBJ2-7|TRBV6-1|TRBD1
CASSAPGTAFYEQYF
TGTGCCAGCAGTGCCCCCGGGACAGCCTTTTACGAGCAGTACTTC